The T cell receptor beta chain described here comes from a study of cytomegalovirus exposure and HLA in healthy donors. Notes on the study in general: Per a later analysis, HLA-associated TCR beta chains showed more clonal expansion than other, equally common TCR beta chains. A later analysis linked a missense DCLRE1C variant to TCR beta V- and J-gene trimming. TCR beta V segments were, for the most part, productive about 87% or about 30% of the time in an earlier analysis. When presence/absence was analysed, sequencing depth was taken to be roughly uniform across donors.

Germline V gene sequence: CDR1 MNHEY, CDR2 SVGAGI. The CDR3 length is 12 residues. V shed 5 bases and J shed 11 bases, with 10 bases lying between them. Use of 60 Vbeta and 13 Jbeta primers characterized the PCR. The method was immunoSEQ multiplex PCR; TCRdb's version includes in-frame clones alone and lacks a portion of them. Seen here are tens of thousands of clones, approximately 82% observed once, and the top ten hold roughly 4%. Details on this clone: The antigen remains undetermined.

This TCR was sampled from a woman younger than 35 in good health and CMV-seronegative. The genes are TRBV6-5 and TRBJ1-6, with TRBD1 as a possible D gene (5 bases). Input material: PBMCs. The CDR3 sequence is CASSPLGPPLHF. The CDR3 bases are TGTGCCAGCAGTCCGTTGGGGCCACCCCTCCACTTT.